This T cell receptor beta chain was sequenced during a study of control samples from healthy donors and cancer patients. Clones were sequenced by immunoSEQ multiplex PCR, and TCRdb holds only the in-frame ones, with some missing. The sample consists of some 110,000 clones, 93% of them appearing once. CDR1 and CDR2 (germline): MGHDK, SYGVNS. V shed 2 bases and J shed 0 bases, with 10 bases lying between them. The CDR3 has 16 amino acids. This clone has just one count. This chain connects TRBV25-1 to TRBJ1-4; unclear D gene. This TCR was sampled from a man aged 30 to 39 in good health. Sequenced sample: blood. This CDR3 is CASSEGSFATNEKLFF. CDR3 nucleotides: TGTGCCAGCAGTGAAGGCAGCTTTGCAACTAATGAAAAACTGTTTTTT.